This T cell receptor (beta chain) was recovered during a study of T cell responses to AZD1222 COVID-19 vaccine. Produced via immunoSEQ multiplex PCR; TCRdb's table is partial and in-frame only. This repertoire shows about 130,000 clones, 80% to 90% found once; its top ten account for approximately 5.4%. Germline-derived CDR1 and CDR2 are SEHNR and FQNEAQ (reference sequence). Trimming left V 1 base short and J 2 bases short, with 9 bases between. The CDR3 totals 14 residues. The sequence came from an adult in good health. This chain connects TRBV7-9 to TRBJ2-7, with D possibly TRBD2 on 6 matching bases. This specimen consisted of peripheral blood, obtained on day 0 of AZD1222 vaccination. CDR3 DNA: TGTGCCAGCAGCTTAGGCGGGGTCGCCTACGAGCAGTACTTC. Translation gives CASSLGGVAYEQYF.